This paragraph reports one T cell receptor beta chain. The data derive from a study of blood T cell repertoires in COVID-19. The method was immunoSEQ multiplex PCR; TCRdb's version includes in-frame clones alone and lacks a portion of them. The repertoire holds 80,000 to 100,000 clones, with approximately 79% as singletons. Germline values: CDR1 MNHEY, CDR2 SMNVEV (reference sequence). This CDR3 contains 18 residues. Germline trimming cut 5 bases from V and 4 bases from J; bases unmatched to any gene: 13. This TCR came from a man between 70 and 80 years old with COVID-19, enrolled during active disease. Input material: peripheral blood. The chain carries TRBV27 and TRBJ2-2; 10 bases line up with TRBD2. The CDR3: CASSPLLAGEGGTGELFF. CDR3 DNA sequence: TGTGCCAGCAGTCCCCTCCTAGCGGGAGAGGGGGGCACCGGGGAGCTGTTTTTT.